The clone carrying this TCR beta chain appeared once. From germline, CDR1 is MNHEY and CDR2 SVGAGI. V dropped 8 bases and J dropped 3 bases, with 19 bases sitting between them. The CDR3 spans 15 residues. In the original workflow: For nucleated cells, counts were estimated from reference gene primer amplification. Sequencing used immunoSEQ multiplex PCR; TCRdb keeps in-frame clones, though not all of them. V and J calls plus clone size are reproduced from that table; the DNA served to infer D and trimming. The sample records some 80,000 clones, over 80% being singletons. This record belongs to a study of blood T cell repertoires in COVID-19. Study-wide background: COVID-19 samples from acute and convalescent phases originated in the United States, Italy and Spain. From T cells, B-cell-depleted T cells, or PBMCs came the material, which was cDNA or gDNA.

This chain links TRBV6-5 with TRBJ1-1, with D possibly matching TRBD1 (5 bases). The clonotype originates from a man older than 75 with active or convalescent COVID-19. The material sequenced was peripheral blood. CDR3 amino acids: CASAGEGAGDTEAFF. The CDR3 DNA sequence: TGTGCCAGCGCTGGGGAAGGGGCGGGGGACACTGAAGCTTTCTTT.